The 21 T cell receptor beta chains below all came from one sample that was sequenced in a study of CD4+ T cells in melanoma. Produced via immunoSEQ multiplex PCR; TCRdb's table is partial and in-frame only. The table has approximately 110,000 clones, approximately 92% seen once; the top ten hold roughly 3.5%. The sequencing sample was made of peripheral blood. The source is a human donor with melanoma.

The genes are TRBV11-2 and TRBJ2-1, with 8 bases matching TRBD2. CDR3 length: 15 amino acids. With V trimmed by 0 bases and J by 10 bases, 8 bases remained unmatched. Germline lookup yields CDR1 SGHAT and CDR2 FQNNGV. The CDR3 loop reads CASSLDKRGPPEQFF. The CDR3 DNA follows: TGTGCCAGCAGCTTAGACAAGCGGGGGCCCCCGGAGCAGTTCTTC.

The CDR3 loop reads CASSGLAEPLYEQYF. DNA of the CDR3: TGTGCCAGCAGTGGACTAGCGGAGCCCCTCTACGAGCAGTACTTC. This chain connects TRBV6-5 to TRBJ2-7; 10 bases map to TRBD2. With V trimmed by 5 bases and J by 3 bases, 7 bases remained unmatched. CDR1 is MNHEY and CDR2 is SVGAGI in the germline V gene. The CDR3 spans 15 residues.

The chain combines TRBV18 with TRBJ1-1; the match to TRBD1 covers 7 bases. J was trimmed by 3 bases and V by 0 bases; bases with no gene match: 1. This CDR3 comprises 14 residues. Germline CDR1 is KGHSH and CDR2 is LQKENI. The CDR3 sequence is CASSPPGQYTEAFF. The CDR3, as DNA: TGTGCCAGCTCACCACCGGGACAGTACACTGAAGCTTTCTTT.

The CDR3 loop is CASSLMTSGYQETQYF. CDR3 coding DNA: TGTGCCAGCAGCCTAATGACTAGCGGGTACCAAGAGACCCAGTACTTC. The chain combines TRBV13 with TRBJ2-5; TRBD2 aligns across 10 bases. CDR1 and CDR2 from the germline V gene are PRHDT and FYEKMQ (reference sequence). This CDR3 has 16 residues. The J segment lost 0 bases and the V segment lost 5 bases, leaving 6 bases of the junction unmatched.

The chain joins TRBV27 to TRBJ2-7, with D possibly matching TRBD2 (6 bases). CDR3 length equals 16 residues. V was pared by 1 base and J by 1 base, with 14 bases between. Germline values: CDR1 MNHEY, CDR2 SMNVEV (reference sequence). The DNA of the CDR3 is TGTGCCAGCAGTTTATTAACGGGAGTCCAATCCTACGAGCAGTACTTC. It codes for CASSLLTGVQSYEQYF.

The chain employs TRBV6-5 and TRBJ2-7; tentative D call: TRBD2 (7 bases). V was shortened by 0 bases and J by 7 bases, with 13 bases between the two germline ends. Per germline, CDR1 MNHEY and CDR2 SVGAGI. The CDR3 is 14 amino acids. The CDR3 DNA reads TGTGCCAGCAGTTACTCCGGGGGGCCTCGGGAGCAGTACTTC. The encoded protein is CASSYSGGPREQYF.

The V call is TRBV6-6, the J call TRBJ1-1, with D hard to call. V lost 6 bases and J lost 0, with 2 bases in between. CDR3 size: 11 residues. In germline, CDR1 is MNHNY, CDR2 SVGAGI (reference sequence). CDR3 nucleotide sequence: TGTGCCAGCAGAATGAACACTGAAGCTTTCTTT. Protein: CASRMNTEAFF.

The CDR3 reads CASSPLGGQETQYF. DNA for the CDR3: TGTGCCAGCAGCCCCTTGGGGGGGCAAGAGACCCAGTACTTC. The genes are TRBV7-3 and TRBJ2-5; 7 bases are a match to TRBD2. Germline V gene lookup returns CDR1 SGHTA and CDR2 FQGTGA. Trimming took 5 bases from V and 2 from J; bases not matched to a gene: 5. There are 14 residues in the CDR3.

The V and J genes are TRBV7-2 and TRBJ2-2, with D unclear. CDR1 is SGHTA and CDR2 is FQGNSA in the germline V gene. Deletions cut 3 bases from V and 7 bases from J, with 9 bases between. This CDR3 contains 13 residues. The CDR3 DNA is TGTGCCAGCAGCTTGGTGGGGATCGGGGAGCTGTTTTTT. Amino acids: CASSLVGIGELFF. Full variable domain (outside the CDR3, taken from reference TRBV7-2 and TRBJ2-2): GAGVSQSPSNKVTEKGKDVELRCDPISGHTALYWYRQSLGQGLEFLIYFQGNSAPDKSGLPSDRFSAERTGGSVSTLTIQRTQQEDSAVYLCASSLVGIGELFFGEGSRLTVL.

This rearrangement joins TRBV6-5 to TRBJ2-7; TRBD2 matches 9 bases. CDR1 and CDR2 from the germline V gene are MNHEY and SVGAGI. Unmatched junction bases numbered 6, after V lost 5 bases and J lost 7 bases. This CDR3 is built from 13 residues. This chain's CDR3 is CASSVAGGPEQYF. The CDR3 nucleotides read TGTGCCAGCAGTGTGGCGGGAGGGCCAGAGCAGTACTTC.

The V and J genes are TRBV28 and TRBJ1-1; tentatively, D is TRBD1 (6 bases). This CDR3 has 11 residues. V gave up 6 bases and J gave up 6 bases, with 8 bases separating them. Germline CDR1 and CDR2: MDHEN and SYDVKM. CDR3: CASRGGAEAFF. CDR3 DNA: TGTGCCAGCAGAGGGGGAGCTGAAGCTTTCTTT.

The rearrangement links TRBV6-5 to TRBJ1-3; D gene unclear. The germline V gene encodes CDR1 MNHEY and CDR2 SVGAGI. V lost 6 bases and J 4 bases, leaving 13 bases between the germline ends. This CDR3 has 14 residues. For the CDR3, the DNA is TGTGCCAGCAGCCGAGCATCGATCGGAAACACCATATATTTT. This sequence encodes CASSRASIGNTIYF.

This chain's CDR3 is CASSPVGGRNGELFF. In DNA, the CDR3 is TGTGCCAGCTCACCAGTTGGAGGGAGGAACGGGGAGCTGTTTTTT. V is TRBV18 and J is TRBJ2-2, with D perhaps TRBD2 (6 bases). V was clipped by 2 bases and J by 7 bases, with 14 bases between them. The CDR3 consists of 15 residues. From germline, CDR1 is KGHSH and CDR2 LQKENI.

This chain uses TRBV7-6 with TRBJ2-1; tentatively, D is TRBD2 (6 bases). V shed 0 bases and J shed 2 bases, with 11 bases lying between them. CDR3 length equals 16 residues. CDR1 SGHVS and CDR2 FNYEAQ come from the germline V gene. The CDR3 protein is CASSLARAGAYNEQFF. The CDR3 DNA reads TGTGCCAGCAGCTTAGCCCGAGCGGGTGCCTACAATGAGCAGTTCTTC.

The CDR3 loop is CASSPSSHGDTQYF. The CDR3 coding sequence is TGTGCCAGCAGCCCATCGTCCCATGGGGATACGCAGTATTTT. This chain uses TRBV5-6 with TRBJ2-3; D remains ambiguous. Trimming stripped 4 bases from V and 6 bases from J, with 15 bases between. The germline V gene has CDR1 SGHDT and CDR2 YYEEEE. The CDR3 contains 14 residues.

The V and J genes are TRBV7-6 and TRBJ1-2, with a weak D call TRBD1 (6 bases). The CDR3 sequence is 13 residues long. The V gene's germline CDR1 is SGHVS and CDR2 FNYEAQ. With 1 base removed from V and 3 bases from J, the gap between germline ends came to 6 bases. This chain's CDR3 is CASSLGTDYGYTF. The CDR3, as DNA: TGTGCCAGCAGCTTAGGGACAGACTATGGCTACACCTTC.

The gene calls are TRBV11-3 and TRBJ2-1, with 12 nucleotides matching TRBD2. The CDR3 loop spans 16 amino acids. The germline CDR1 and CDR2 sequences are SGHNT and YENEEA. Trimming removed 3 bases from V and 8 bases from J; junction bases left unmatched: 8. CDR3 nucleotide sequence: TGTGCCAGCAGCTTCCAGTCTAGCGGGGGGGCCTATGAGCAGTTCTTC. It translates to CASSFQSSGGAYEQFF.

V usage is TRBV30 and J usage is TRBJ2-3, with 7 bases matching TRBD2. This CDR3 spans 16 amino acids. The germline CDR1 and CDR2 sequences are GTSNPN and SVGIG (reference sequence). V was clipped by 1 base and J by 0 bases; unmatched bases: 7. CDR3 residues: CAWSETGGPSTDTQYF. CDR3 in DNA: TGTGCCTGGAGTGAAACGGGGGGACCTAGCACAGATACGCAGTATTTT.

This sequence joins TRBV5-1 and TRBJ2-5; D is uncertain. Trimming pared 4 bases from V and 2 bases from J, leaving 3 bases between. CDR1 and CDR2 from the germline V gene are SGHRS and YFSETQ. CDR3 length: 11 amino acids. The CDR3 bases are TGCGCCAGCAGCAAGCAAGAGACCCAGTACTTC. As protein: CASSKQETQYF.

The rearrangement links TRBV4-1 to TRBJ2-7; perhaps TRBD2 as D (5 bases). The germline CDR1 and CDR2 sequences are MGHRA and YSYEKL. This CDR3 is built from 16 residues. The ends were cut back, 3 bases at V and 7 bases at J, with 22 bases in the middle. CDR3 loop: CASSQGAARGRREQYF. CDR3 nucleotides: TGCGCCAGCAGCCAGGGAGCGGCCAGAGGTCGGCGAGAGCAGTACTTC.

The V and J genes are TRBV7-9 and TRBJ1-2, with 7 nucleotides matching TRBD1. CDR3 length: 13 residues. Germline V lookup: CDR1 SEHNR, CDR2 FQNEAQ (reference sequence). The ends lost 5 bases at V and 8 bases at J; junction bases unmatched: 8. CDR3 loop: CASSLGGQQGYTF. For the CDR3, the DNA is TGTGCCAGCAGCCTCGGGGGACAGCAGGGCTACACCTTC.